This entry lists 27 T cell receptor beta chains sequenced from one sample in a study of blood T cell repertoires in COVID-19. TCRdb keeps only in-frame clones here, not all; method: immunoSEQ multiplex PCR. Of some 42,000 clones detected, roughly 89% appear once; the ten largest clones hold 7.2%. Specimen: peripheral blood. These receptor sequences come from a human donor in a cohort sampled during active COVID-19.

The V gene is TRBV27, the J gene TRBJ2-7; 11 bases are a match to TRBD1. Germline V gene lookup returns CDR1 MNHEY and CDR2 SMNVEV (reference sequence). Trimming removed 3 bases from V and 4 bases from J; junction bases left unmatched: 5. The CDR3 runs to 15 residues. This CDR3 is CASSFGTGGAYEQYF. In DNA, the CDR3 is TGTGCCAGCAGTTTCGGGACAGGGGGGGCGTACGAGCAGTACTTC.

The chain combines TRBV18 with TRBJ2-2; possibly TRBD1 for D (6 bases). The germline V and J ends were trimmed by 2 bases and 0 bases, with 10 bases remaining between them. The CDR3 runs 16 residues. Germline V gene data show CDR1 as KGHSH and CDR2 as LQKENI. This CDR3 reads CASSPFYRANTGELFF. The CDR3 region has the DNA TGTGCCAGCTCACCATTTTACAGGGCGAACACCGGGGAGCTGTTTTTT.

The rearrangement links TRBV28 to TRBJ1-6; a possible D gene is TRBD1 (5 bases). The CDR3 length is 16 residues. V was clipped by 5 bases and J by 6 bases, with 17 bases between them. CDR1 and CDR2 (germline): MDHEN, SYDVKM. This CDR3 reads CASSQTGFGFNSPLHF. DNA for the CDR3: TGTGCCAGCAGTCAAACAGGCTTTGGGTTTAATTCACCCCTCCACTTT.

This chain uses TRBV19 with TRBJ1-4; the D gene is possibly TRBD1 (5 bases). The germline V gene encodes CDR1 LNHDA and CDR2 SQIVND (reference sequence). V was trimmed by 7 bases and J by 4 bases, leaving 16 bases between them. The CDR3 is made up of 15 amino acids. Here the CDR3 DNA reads TGTGCCAGTACATCCGGGCAGGGCCATAATGAAAAACTGTTTTTT. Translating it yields CASTSGQGHNEKLFF.

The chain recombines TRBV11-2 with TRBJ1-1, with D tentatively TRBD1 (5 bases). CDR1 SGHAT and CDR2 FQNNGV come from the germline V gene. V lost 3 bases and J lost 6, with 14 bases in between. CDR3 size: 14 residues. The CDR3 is CASSLWGDSPEAFF. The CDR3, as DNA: TGTGCCAGCAGCTTGTGGGGTGACAGCCCTGAAGCTTTCTTT.

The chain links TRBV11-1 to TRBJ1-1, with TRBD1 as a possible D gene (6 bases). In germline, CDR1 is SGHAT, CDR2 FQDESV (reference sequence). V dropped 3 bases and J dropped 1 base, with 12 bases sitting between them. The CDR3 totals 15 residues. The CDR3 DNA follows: TGTGCCAGCAGCTTGATCTCAGGGGCGAACACTGAAGCTTTCTTT. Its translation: CASSLISGANTEAFF.

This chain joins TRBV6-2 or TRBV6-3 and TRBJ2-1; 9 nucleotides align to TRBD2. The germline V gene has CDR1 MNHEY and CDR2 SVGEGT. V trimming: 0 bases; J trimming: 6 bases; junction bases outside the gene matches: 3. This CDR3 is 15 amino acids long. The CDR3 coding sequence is TGTGCCAGCAGTTACTCGCCTAGCGGGACCAATGAGCAGTTCTTC. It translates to CASSYSPSGTNEQFF.

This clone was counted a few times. For the CDR3, the DNA is TGTGCCAGCAGCGCAGGGGTCCCCTATGGCTACACCTTC. Encoded protein: CASSAGVPYGYTF. This sequence joins TRBV5-4 and TRBJ1-2, with a possible D match to TRBD1 (6 bases). The CDR3 consists of 13 residues. The ends were cut back, 4 bases at V and 4 bases at J, with 11 bases in the middle. Germline-derived CDR1 and CDR2 are SGHNT and YYREEE (reference sequence).

The CDR3 DNA is TGTGCCAGCAGTCCCCCAGGAACCTCCGAGCAGTACTTC. This codes for CASSPPGTSEQYF. The J gene is TRBJ2-7, the V gene TRBV28; no firm D call. Germline V gives CDR1 MDHEN, CDR2 SYDVKM. The CDR3 is made up of 13 amino acids. V lost 5 bases and J 6 bases, leaving 14 bases between the germline ends. The full variable domain, completed using reference TRBV28 and TRBJ2-7, is DVKVTQSSRYLVKRTGEKVFLECVQDMDHENMFWYRQDPGLGLRLIYFSYDVKMKEKGDIPEGYSVSREKKERFSLILESASTNQTSMYLCASSPPGTSEQYFGPGTRLTVT.

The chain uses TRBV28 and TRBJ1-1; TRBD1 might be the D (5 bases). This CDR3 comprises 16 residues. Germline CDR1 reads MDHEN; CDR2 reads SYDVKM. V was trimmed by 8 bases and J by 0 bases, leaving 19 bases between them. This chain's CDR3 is CASSHPGEGMNTEAFF. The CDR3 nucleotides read TGTGCCAGCTCCCATCCGGGGGAGGGAATGAACACTGAAGCTTTCTTT.

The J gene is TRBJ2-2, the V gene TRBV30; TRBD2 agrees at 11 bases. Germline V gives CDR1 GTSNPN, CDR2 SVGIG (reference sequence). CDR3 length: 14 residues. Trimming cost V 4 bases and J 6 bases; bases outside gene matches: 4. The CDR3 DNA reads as TGTGCCTGGACGGGGACTAGCGGAGCCGGGGAGCTGTTTTTT. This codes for CAWTGTSGAGELFF.

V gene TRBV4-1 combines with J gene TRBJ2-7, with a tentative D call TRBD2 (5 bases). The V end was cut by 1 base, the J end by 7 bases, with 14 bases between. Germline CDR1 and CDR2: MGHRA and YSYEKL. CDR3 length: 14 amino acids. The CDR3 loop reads CASSQAFPGNEQYF. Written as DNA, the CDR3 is TGCGCCAGCAGCCAAGCCTTTCCGGGGAATGAGCAGTACTTC.

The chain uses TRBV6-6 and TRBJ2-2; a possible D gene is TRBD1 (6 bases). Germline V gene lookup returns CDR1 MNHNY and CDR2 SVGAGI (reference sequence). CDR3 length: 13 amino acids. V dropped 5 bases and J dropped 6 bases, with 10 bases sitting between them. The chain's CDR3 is CASSPQGSGELFF. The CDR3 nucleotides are TGTGCCAGCAGTCCCCAGGGGTCCGGGGAGCTGTTTTTT.

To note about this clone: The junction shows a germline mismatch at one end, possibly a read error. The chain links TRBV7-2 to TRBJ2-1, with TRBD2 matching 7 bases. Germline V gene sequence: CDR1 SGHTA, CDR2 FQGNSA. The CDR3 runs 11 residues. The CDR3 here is CASSLGGLRIF. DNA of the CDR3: TGTGCCAGCAGCTTAGGGGGACTAAGGATCTTC.

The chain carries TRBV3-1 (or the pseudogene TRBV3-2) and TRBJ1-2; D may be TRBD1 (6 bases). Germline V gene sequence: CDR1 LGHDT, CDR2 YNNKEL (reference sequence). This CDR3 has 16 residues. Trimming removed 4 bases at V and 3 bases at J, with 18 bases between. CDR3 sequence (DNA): TGTGCCAGCAGCCGGACCGGGACAAAAGATTACTATGGCTACACCTTC. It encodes CASSRTGTKDYYGYTF.

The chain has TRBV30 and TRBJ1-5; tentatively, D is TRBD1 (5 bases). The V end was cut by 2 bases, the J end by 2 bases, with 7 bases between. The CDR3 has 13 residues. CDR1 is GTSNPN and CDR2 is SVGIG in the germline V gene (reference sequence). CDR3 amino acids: CAWSKQGNQPQHF. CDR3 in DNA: TGTGCCTGGAGTAAACAGGGCAATCAGCCCCAGCATTTT. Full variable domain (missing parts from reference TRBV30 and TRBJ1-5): SQTIHQWPATLVQPVGSPLSLECTVEGTSNPNLYWYRQAAGRGLQLLFYSVGIGQISSEVPQNLSASRPQDRQFILSSKKLLLSDSGFYLCAWSKQGNQPQHFGDGTRLSIL.

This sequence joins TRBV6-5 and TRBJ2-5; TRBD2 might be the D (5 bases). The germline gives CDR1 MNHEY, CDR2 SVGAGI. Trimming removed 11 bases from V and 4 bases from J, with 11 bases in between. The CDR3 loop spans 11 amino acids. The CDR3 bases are TGTGCCTCCAGACGGGGAGAGACCCAGTACTTC. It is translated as CASRRGETQYF.

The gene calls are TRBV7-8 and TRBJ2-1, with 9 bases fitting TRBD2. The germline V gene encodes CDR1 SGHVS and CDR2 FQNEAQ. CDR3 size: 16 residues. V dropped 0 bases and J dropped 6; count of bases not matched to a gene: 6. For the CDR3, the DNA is TGTGCCAGCAGCTTAGCGGGTAGCGGGGGTGGCAATGAGCAGTTCTTC. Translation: CASSLAGSGGGNEQFF.

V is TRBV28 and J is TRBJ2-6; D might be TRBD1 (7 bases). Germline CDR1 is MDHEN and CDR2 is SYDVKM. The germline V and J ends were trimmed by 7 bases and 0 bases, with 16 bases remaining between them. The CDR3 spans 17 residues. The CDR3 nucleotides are TGTGCCAGCACCTGGGCAGGGGGGACCTCTGGGGCCAACGTCCTGACTTTC. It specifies CASTWAGGTSGANVLTF.

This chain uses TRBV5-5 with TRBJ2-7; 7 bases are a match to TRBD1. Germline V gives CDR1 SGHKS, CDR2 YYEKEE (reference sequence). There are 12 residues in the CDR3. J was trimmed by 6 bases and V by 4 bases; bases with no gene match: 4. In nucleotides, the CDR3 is TGTGCCAGCAGCCAGGACAGGTTCGAGCAGTACTTC. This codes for CASSQDRFEQYF.

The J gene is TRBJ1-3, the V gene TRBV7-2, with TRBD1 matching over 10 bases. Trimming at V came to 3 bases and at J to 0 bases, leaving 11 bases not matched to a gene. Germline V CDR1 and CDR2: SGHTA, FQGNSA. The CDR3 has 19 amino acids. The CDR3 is CASSLDVPGQGSSGNTIYF. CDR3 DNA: TGTGCCAGCAGCTTGGACGTCCCGGGACAGGGGTCCTCTGGAAACACCATATATTTT.

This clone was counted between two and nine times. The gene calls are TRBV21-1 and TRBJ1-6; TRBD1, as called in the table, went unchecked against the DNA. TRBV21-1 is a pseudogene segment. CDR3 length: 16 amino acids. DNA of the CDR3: TGTGCCAGCAGCAAAGTTATACAGGGGTATAATTCACCCCTCCACTTT. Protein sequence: CASSKVIQGYNSPLHF.

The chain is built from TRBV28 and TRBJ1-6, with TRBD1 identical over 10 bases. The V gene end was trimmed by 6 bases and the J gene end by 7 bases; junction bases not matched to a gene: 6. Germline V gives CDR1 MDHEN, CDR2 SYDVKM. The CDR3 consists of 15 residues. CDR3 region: CASRRQGAGNSPLHF. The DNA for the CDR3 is TGTGCCAGCAGGAGACAGGGGGCGGGGAATTCACCCCTCCACTTT.

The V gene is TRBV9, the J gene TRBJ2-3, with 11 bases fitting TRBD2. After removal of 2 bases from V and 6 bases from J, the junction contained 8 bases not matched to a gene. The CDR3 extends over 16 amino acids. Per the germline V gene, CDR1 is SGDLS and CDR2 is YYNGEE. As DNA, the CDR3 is TGTGCCAGCAGCGTCAGACTAGCGGGATCGATGGATACGCAGTATTTT. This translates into CASSVRLAGSMDTQYF.

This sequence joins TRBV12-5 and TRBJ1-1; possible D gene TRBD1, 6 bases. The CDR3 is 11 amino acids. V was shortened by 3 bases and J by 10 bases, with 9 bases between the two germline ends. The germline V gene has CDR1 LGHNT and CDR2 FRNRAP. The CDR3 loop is CASGLQGLAFF. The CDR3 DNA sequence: TGTGCTAGTGGTTTACAGGGCTTAGCTTTCTTT.

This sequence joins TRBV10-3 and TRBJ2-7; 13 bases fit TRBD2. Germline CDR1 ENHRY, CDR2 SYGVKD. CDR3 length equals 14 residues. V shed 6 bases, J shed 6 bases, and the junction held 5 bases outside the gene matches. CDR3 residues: CAIRRTSGGPEQYF. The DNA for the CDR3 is TGTGCCATCAGAAGGACTAGCGGGGGTCCCGAGCAGTACTTC.

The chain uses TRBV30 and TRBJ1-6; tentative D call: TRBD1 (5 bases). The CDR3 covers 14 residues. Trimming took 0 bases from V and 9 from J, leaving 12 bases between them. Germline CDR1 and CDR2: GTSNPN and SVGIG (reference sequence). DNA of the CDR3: TGTGCCTGGAGTGTACGGGCAAGGGGTTCACCCCTCCACTTT. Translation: CAWSVRARGSPLHF. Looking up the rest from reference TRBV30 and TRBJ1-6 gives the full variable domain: SQTIHQWPATLVQPVGSPLSLECTVEGTSNPNLYWYRQAAGRGLQLLFYSVGIGQISSEVPQNLSASRPQDRQFILSSKKLLLSDSGFYLCAWSVRARGSPLHFGNGTRLTVT.